Each of the 28 T cell receptor beta chains below was sequenced from the same sample in a study of neurological immune-mediated disorders. TCRdb passed the 5' RACE reads through MiXCR, listing each CDR3 protein once. Seen here are 28,000 or so distinct CDR3 sequences, more than 20% observed once, and the top ten hold under 20%. Sequencing was done on a sample of PBMCs. Receptors were obtained from a woman in her sixties in good health.

This clonotype has ten or more counts. The chain carries TRBV20-1 and TRBJ1-2; 7 bases align to TRBD1. This CDR3 region has 14 residues. V dropped 6 bases and J dropped 8; count of bases not matched to a gene: 15. The germline CDR1 and CDR2 sequences are DFQATT and SNEGSKA (reference sequence). The CDR3 bases are TGCAGTGCCCACCCTAGTCACAGGGGAGGCGGCTACACCTTC. This translates into CSAHPSHRGGGYTF.

This clonotype showed up many times. The gene calls are TRBV12-3 or TRBV12-4 and TRBJ1-1; D is unresolved. The CDR3 covers 14 residues. The germline V and J ends were trimmed by 1 base and 1 base, with 7 bases remaining between them. The CDR3 region has the DNA TGTGCCAGCAGTTTAGTCGGGGAGAACACTGAAGCTTTCTTT. It codes for CASSLVGENTEAFF.

The chain recombines TRBV20-1 with TRBJ1-2; TRBD1 might be the D (6 bases). The CDR3 runs 12 residues. In germline, CDR1 is DFQATT, CDR2 SNEGSKA (reference sequence). DNA of the CDR3: TGCAGGACCCCCGGGGGCAACTATGGCTACACCTTC. Translating gives CRTPGGNYGYTF.

This clonotype has ten or more counts. This rearrangement joins TRBV7-2 to TRBJ2-3; D ambiguous. This CDR3 contains 13 residues. The V gene's germline CDR1 is SGHTA and CDR2 FQGNSA. Trimming left V 4 bases short and J 1 base short, with 6 bases between. CDR3 sequence: CASSSRGTDTQYF. The CDR3 DNA sequence: TGTGCCAGCAGCTCCCGGGGCACAGATACGCAGTATTTT.

The V and J genes are TRBV7-2 and TRBJ2-7, with TRBD2 matching over 9 bases. CDR3 size: 13 residues. From germline, CDR1 is SGHTA and CDR2 FQGNSA. V shed 2 bases, J shed 5 bases, and the junction held 1 base outside the gene matches. The CDR3 bases are TGTGCCAGCAGCTTACTAGCGGGAAACGAGCAGTACTTC. Translated, it gives CASSLLAGNEQYF.

This clonotype was recorded many times. This chain links TRBV7-6 with TRBJ2-7, with a tentative D call TRBD2 (6 bases). With 4 bases removed from V and 7 bases from J, the gap between germline ends came to 11 bases. This CDR3 has 12 amino acids. CDR1 and CDR2 from the germline V gene are SGHVS and FNYEAQ. CDR3 in amino acids: CASSSSGGEQYF. The CDR3 coding sequence is TGTGCCAGCAGCTCCAGTGGGGGGGAGCAGTACTTC.

Here the CDR3 reads CASSFGPMGGSTDTQYF. As DNA, the CDR3 is TGTGCCAGCAGCTTCGGGCCTATGGGAGGGAGCACAGATACGCAGTATTTT. The chain uses TRBV7-2 and TRBJ2-3, with 7 positions matching TRBD2. The CDR3 covers 17 residues. After removal of 3 bases from V and 0 bases from J, the junction contained 9 bases not matched to a gene. Germline loops: CDR1 SGHTA, CDR2 FQGNSA.

This clonotype is a singleton in its sample. The CDR3 nucleotides read TGCGCCCTGGGGGGCGCAGGAGACATTCAGTACTTC. Its translation is CALGGAGDIQYF. The chain links TRBV5-1 to TRBJ2-4; either TRBD1 or TRBD2 may fit D (6 bases each). The CDR3 contains 12 residues. V was pared by 10 bases and J by 8 bases, with 16 bases between. Germline loops: CDR1 SGHRS, CDR2 YFSETQ.

This clonotype was recorded at least ten times. The gene calls are TRBV7-2 and TRBJ1-2; D unclear. The CDR3 is 12 amino acids. V was clipped by 4 bases and J by 2 bases, with 5 bases between them. Germline V gene sequence: CDR1 SGHTA, CDR2 FQGNSA. CDR3: CASSSLNYGYTF. The CDR3 nucleotides are TGTGCCAGCAGCTCACTAAACTATGGCTACACCTTC.

This clonotype appeared many times. The chain carries TRBV20-1 and TRBJ2-7, with D uncertain. CDR1 DFQATT and CDR2 SNEGSKA come from the germline V gene (reference sequence). The germline V and J ends were trimmed by 5 bases and 2 bases, with 4 bases remaining between them. The CDR3 extends over 10 amino acids. The chain's CDR3 is CSAVTYEQYF. CDR3 bases: TGCAGTGCTGTAACCTACGAGCAGTACTTC.

In its sample, this clonotype was seen many times. One end of the junction varies from germline; a read error may be responsible. The chain uses TRBV4-1 and TRBJ2-5; no clear D gene. CDR3 length: 13 amino acids. CDR1 is MGHRA and CDR2 is YSYEKL in the germline V gene. The CDR3 loop is CASSQLSADRLNF. DNA for the CDR3: TGCGCCAGCAGCCAGCTGAGCGCCGACCGGCTGAACTTC.

This clonotype has at least ten counts. This chain connects TRBV6-5 to TRBJ1-2; D ambiguous. CDR3 size: 14 residues. Germline V gene sequence: CDR1 MNHEY, CDR2 SVGAGI. Trimming stripped 4 bases from V and 2 bases from J, with 11 bases between. This chain's CDR3 is CASSSERRNYGYTF. The CDR3 coding sequence is TGTGCCAGCAGTTCCGAAAGGAGGAACTATGGCTACACCTTC.

The V and J genes are TRBV12-3 or TRBV12-4 and TRBJ2-5; 8 bases agree with TRBD2. The CDR3 extends over 17 amino acids. V lost 1 base and J lost 5; bases outside the gene matches: 12. DNA of the CDR3: TGTGCCAGCAGTTTAGGCGGACTAGCCGGACGGGAGGAGACCCAGTACTTC. Translation gives CASSLGGLAGREETQYF.

The chain links TRBV28 to TRBJ2-1, with 8 bases fitting TRBD2. J lost 3 bases, V lost 7 bases, and 11 bases had no gene match. Germline loops: CDR1 MDHEN, CDR2 SYDVKM. The length of the CDR3 is 16 residues. CDR3 loop: CASTSGSGSLYNEQFF. The CDR3 DNA reads TGTGCCAGCACCTCGGGGAGCGGGAGCCTCTACAATGAGCAGTTCTTC.

This clonotype was observed at least ten times. The CDR3 loop is CASSGGLAPYNEQFF. CDR3 DNA sequence: TGTGCCAGCAGTGGCGGACTAGCCCCCTACAATGAGCAGTTCTTC. V and J are TRBV6-5 and TRBJ2-1; 8 bases line up with TRBD2. Germline CDR1 and CDR2: MNHEY and SVGAGI. The V gene end was trimmed by 5 bases and the J gene end by 2 bases; junction bases not matched to a gene: 5. The CDR3 covers 15 residues.

This clonotype was observed at least ten times. The gene calls are TRBV4-2 and TRBJ2-3; TRBD2 aligns across 8 bases. The germline V gene has CDR1 LGHNA and CDR2 YNFKEQ. The CDR3 extends over 15 amino acids. J gave up 2 bases and V 5 bases, and 6 bases lay outside the gene matches. CDR3 residues: CASSSAGGYTDTQYF. The CDR3 DNA sequence: TGTGCCAGCAGCTCCGCGGGAGGCTACACAGATACGCAGTATTTT.

The rearrangement joins TRBV4-2 to TRBJ2-5; 9 nucleotides align to TRBD1. The CDR3 covers 14 residues. Germline values: CDR1 LGHNA, CDR2 YNFKEQ. The junction had 4 bases not matched to a gene; V was cut back by 4 bases and J by 4 bases. CDR3 sequence reads: CASSRGQGAETQYF. The CDR3, as DNA: TGTGCCAGCAGCCGGGGACAGGGAGCAGAGACCCAGTACTTC.

This clonotype was observed many times. The chain combines TRBV29-1 with TRBJ2-3; D call uncertain. V was pared by 4 bases and J by 3 bases, with 8 bases between. The CDR3 has 12 amino acids. Germline CDR1 is SQVTM and CDR2 is ANQGSEA. CDR3 loop: CSVAGPTDTQYF. The DNA for the CDR3 is TGCAGCGTTGCTGGGCCGACAGATACGCAGTATTTT.

This clonotype has a count of ten or more. The chain links TRBV24-1 to TRBJ2-3; TRBD1 matches at 8 bases. This CDR3 spans 18 amino acids. V gave up 3 bases and J gave up 2 bases; unmatched junction bases: 12. CDR1 is KGHDR and CDR2 is SFDVKD in the germline V gene. CDR3 sequence reads: CATSDPSPGQVYTDTQYF. DNA for the CDR3: TGTGCCACCAGTGATCCAAGTCCGGGACAGGTGTACACAGATACGCAGTATTTT.

This clonotype was seen ten or more times. The chain employs TRBV5-1 and TRBJ1-3; weak D call: TRBD1 (5 bases). Germline CDR1 SGHRS, CDR2 YFSETQ. V shed 2 bases and J shed 0 bases, with 12 bases lying between them. The CDR3 extends over 16 amino acids. The CDR3 nucleotides are TGCGCCAGCAGCTTACTGGGGCCCAGCTCTGGAAACACCATATATTTT. Its protein product is CASSLLGPSSGNTIYF. Supplemented by reference TRBV5-1 and TRBJ1-3, the full variable domain reads KAGVTQTPRYLIKTRGQQVTLSCSPISGHRSVSWYQQTPGQGLQFLFEYFSETQRNKGNFPGRFSGRQFSNSRSEMNVSTLELGDSALYLCASSLLGPSSGNTIYFGEGSWLTVV.

The chain is built from TRBV7-6 and TRBJ1-2; D is ambiguous. The CDR3 totals 16 residues. The germline V gene has CDR1 SGHVS and CDR2 FNYEAQ. V lost 1 base to trimming and J lost 5 bases, with 17 bases between them. CDR3 in DNA: TGTGCCAGCAGCTTAGATGGCGAGAGGGTTAAATATGGCTACACCTTC. Protein product: CASSLDGERVKYGYTF.

The rearrangement joins TRBV5-1 to TRBJ2-3; 14 positions agree with TRBD2. Losses at the gene ends were 5 bases for V and 4 bases for J; bases not matched to a gene: 6. CDR3 length equals 16 residues. Per the germline V gene, CDR1 is SGHRS and CDR2 is YFSETQ. The DNA of the CDR3 is TGCGCCAGCAGAAATGGGACTAGCGGGAGATCAGATACGCAGTATTTT. Residues: CASRNGTSGRSDTQYF. The full variable domain, in which reference TRBV5-1 and TRBJ2-3 provide the parts outside the CDR3, is KAGVTQTPRYLIKTRGQQVTLSCSPISGHRSVSWYQQTPGQGLQFLFEYFSETQRNKGNFPGRFSGRQFSNSRSEMNVSTLELGDSALYLCASRNGTSGRSDTQYFGPGTRLTVL.

This clonotype has a count of ten or more. The gene calls are TRBV28 and TRBJ1-5; D is perhaps TRBD1 (5 bases). The CDR3 consists of 14 residues. Deletions cut 5 bases from V and 6 bases from J, with 14 bases between. Germline CDR1 and CDR2: MDHEN and SYDVKM. CDR3 residues: CASSPPGLGQPQHF. The CDR3 DNA sequence: TGTGCCAGCAGTCCCCCGGGGCTAGGTCAGCCCCAGCATTTT.

This clonotype has at least ten counts. CDR3 region: CSARDQAGKSNQPQHF. CDR3 sequence (DNA): TGCAGTGCTAGAGATCAAGCAGGGAAGAGCAATCAGCCCCAGCATTTT. V and J are TRBV20-1 and TRBJ1-5; D possibly corresponds to TRBD1 (5 bases). Trimming stripped 0 bases from V and 1 base from J, with 13 bases between. Germline V gives CDR1 DFQATT, CDR2 SNEGSKA (reference sequence). The CDR3 contains 16 residues.

In this sample, this clonotype turned up many times. V usage is TRBV2 and J usage is TRBJ2-7; perhaps TRBD2 as D (5 bases). V was shortened by 5 bases and J by 4 bases, with 15 bases between the two germline ends. The CDR3 runs 14 residues. The germline V gene encodes CDR1 SNHLY and CDR2 FYNNEI. The CDR3: CASSSGEKRYEQYF. Written as DNA, the CDR3 is TGTGCCAGCAGTTCTGGGGAGAAGAGATACGAGCAGTACTTC.

This clonotype was counted ten times or more. Relative to the germline gene, one junction end is altered; a read error may explain this. The CDR3 is CASSQAGTGEETQYF. The CDR3 bases are TGCGCCAGCAGTCAAGCCGGGACAGGGGAAGAGACCCAGTACTTC. This chain connects TRBV4-1 to TRBJ2-5, with 10 bases lining up with TRBD1. This CDR3 comprises 15 residues. Looked up from germline, CDR1 is MGHRA and CDR2 is YSYEKL.

This clonotype appeared many times. This rearrangement joins TRBV5-1 to TRBJ2-3; D unresolved. The V end was cut by 0 bases, the J end by 1 base, with 9 bases between. The CDR3 spans 15 residues. Germline V gene lookup returns CDR1 SGHRS and CDR2 YFSETQ. The DNA of the CDR3 is TGCGCCAGCAGCTTGGGTGTCAGCCGCACAGATACGCAGTATTTT. Protein sequence: CASSLGVSRTDTQYF. Combining the CDR3 with reference TRBV5-1 and TRBJ2-3 gives the whole variable domain KAGVTQTPRYLIKTRGQQVTLSCSPISGHRSVSWYQQTPGQGLQFLFEYFSETQRNKGNFPGRFSGRQFSNSRSEMNVSTLELGDSALYLCASSLGVSRTDTQYFGPGTRLTVL.

This chain joins TRBV6-4 and TRBJ2-2; 10 nucleotides agree with TRBD1. V dropped 2 bases and J dropped 4; count of bases not matched to a gene: 4. The CDR3 is 16 residues long. From germline, CDR1 is MRHNA and CDR2 SNTAGT. CDR3 coding DNA: TGTGCCAGCAGTGACGAGACAGGGGGCCCCACCGGGGAGCTGTTTTTT. As protein: CASSDETGGPTGELFF.